This TCR beta chain was recorded in a study of T cell responses to AZD1222 COVID-19 vaccine (dated by TCRdb to 2020 to 2022). In the study overall: A total of just over 230 trial participants underwent TCR sequencing, of whom around 200 received two doses of AZD1222 and about 25 received two doses of the MenACWY control vaccine. Enrollment into the trials was organized by age into subgroups of 18-55, 56-69 and 70-plus years, and those subgroups contained approximately 160, 26 and 62 TCR-sequenced participants, respectively.

In light of the paper, this sample's time point label describes: about 28 days (+/-7) after the second vaccine dose. AZD1222 recipients with second doses at about 4 weeks or about 12 weeks were pooled, because spike-specific TCR depth and breadth did not differ between schedules. Vaccinee samples came from UK trials COV001 and COV002, including a single-blind randomized controlled phase 2/3 trial of AZD1222 (ChAdOx1 nCoV-19) in healthy adults. For TCRbeta chain sequencing, PBMC samples were collected from trial participants at day 0 and at day 28 after the second dose. Turning to this clone: Its target antigen remains unknown. Base quality data are lacking; no much larger clone is found one base away.

The CDR3 regions of human TCRbeta chains were subjected to immunosequencing. The authors processed their data as follows. Repertoire TCRs were matched against a reference library of SARS-CoV-2-specific TCRs generated with the MIRA antigen-specificity platform. Breadth was defined as the fraction of unique TCRs that were SARS-CoV-2-associated. Depth was defined as the fraction of total T cells that were SARS-CoV-2-associated. Using the MIRA data, every spike-specific TCR was mapped to the spike region that the TCR reacted to and assigned to either a CD4 or a CD8 class. Log10-transformed breadth and depth values were compared by one-way ANOVA with Sidak's multiple comparisons tests. Not all clones reach the TCRdb copy of this immuneACCESS table, which keeps in-frame sequences only. Checked studies attribute under half of the gap to unresolved V genes and leave the rest unexplained. The V and J calls and clone size come from that table; D and trimming were worked out from the DNA. A total of about 140,000 clones appear in this sample, roughly 91% of them only once. The ten largest clonotypes hold less than 6.5% of the sample.

Overall results and qualifications from the work: Epitopes outside the regions mutated in the B.1.351 and B.1.1.7 variants were reportedly recognized by nearly half of the unique spike-specific TCRs. Participants were mostly white British and included more females than males, and it was suggested by the authors that clonal diversity may have been underestimated. No day 14 peak-response samples were available, so repertoires were characterized only after the peak T cell response. The 56-69-year group was small, and its depth increase did not reach significance, likely because of low power. Conclusions about previously exposed vaccinees are limited, since just five or six AZD1222 recipients were seropositive for SARS-CoV-2 at baseline. The whole spike protein was spanned by vaccine-associated CD4 TCRs, and dominant responses were seen in regions 160-218 and 743-854. A significant rise in spike-specific TCR breadth and depth was observed after two AZD1222 doses relative to day 0 and relative to MenACWY recipients.

V has 4 bases trimmed and J has 4 bases trimmed; junction bases matching no gene number 16. The germline V gene specifies SGHRS as CDR1 and YFSETQ as CDR2. From its cysteine to its phenylalanine, the CDR3 spans 18 amino acids. The entry retains the CDR3 DNA only, 54 bases that are in frame from base 1. This material consisted of peripheral blood, taken 28 days after the second AZD1222 dose. The V and J segments used are TRBV5-1 and TRBJ2-3, and TRBD2 matches 9 of the central bases. This receptor was identified in an adult who received the AZD1222 COVID-19 vaccine. The DNA sequence is TGCGCCAGCAGCCTACACCCGGCTAGCGGGGCTGGCGCAGATACGCAGTATTTT. Its translation reads: CASSLHPASGAGADTQYF.